This T cell receptor beta chain derives from a study of CD8 T cells in Susac syndrome. CD8+ and CD4+ T cells from blood underwent TCR beta sequencing, which was carried out in a high-throughput format. Isolation of CD8+ and CD4+ T cells was performed negatively, whereas enrichment of TEMRA cells was done by FACS. Reverse transcription of 0.5 to 1 ug RNA was performed with random hexamers. Amplification of TCR beta CDR3 by immunoSEQ multiplex PCR spanned 54 Vbeta and 13 Jbeta. TCRdb re-derived calls from the immunoSEQ multiplex PCR reads in MiXCR, one entry per CDR3 protein. This sample has around 270,000 distinct CDR3 sequences, with around nine tenths found just once. The germline V gene encodes CDR1 MDHEN and CDR2 SYDVKM. The trim removed 4 bases at V and 1 base at J, leaving 9 bases unmatched. This CDR3 is built from 16 residues.

The sequencing input was CD8+ T cells from PBMCs. The chain employs TRBV28 and TRBJ1-2; 7 bases line up with TRBD1. The receptor was isolated from a human donor with multiple sclerosis. The chain's CDR3 is CASSSPGGQVNYGYTF. DNA of the CDR3: TGTGCCAGCAGTTCCCCTGGTGGACAGGTTAACTATGGCTACACCTTC.